This T cell receptor beta chain emerged from a study of patients and donors after allogeneic stem cell transplantation. Each CDR3 protein gets one entry after TCRdb re-called the RT-PCR reads with MiXCR. This sample has more than 850,000 distinct CDR3 sequences, with over 15% found just once. CDR1 and CDR2 from the germline V gene are SGHRS and YFSETQ. The CDR3 is 15 residues long. Trimming took 2 bases from V and 6 from J; bases not matched to a gene: 7. Source material: blood, either unsorted or a sorted T cell fraction (not recorded which). The receptor was derived from a human donor who was either an allogeneic HSCT recipient or a stem cell or donor lymphocyte infusion donor (not recorded which). It is not recorded whose cells these are; they may come from a transplant donor. This chain uses TRBV5-1 with TRBJ2-2; TRBD1 matches 7 bases. The CDR3 loop is CASSLRTGASGELFF. The CDR3 DNA is TGCGCCAGCAGCTTAAGGACAGGCGCCTCCGGGGAGCTGTTTTTT.